This TCR beta chain was sequenced during a study of neoadjuvant nivolumab and ipilimumab in lung cancer. Comments on this clone: Its antigen is not identified.

The table came from immunoSEQ multiplex PCR; TCRdb's copy has only in-frame clones and leaves some out. The sample has some 25,000 clones; about 70% are singletons. CDR1 and CDR2 (germline): MNHEY, SVGAGI. The CDR3 runs to 14 residues. Trimming left V 6 bases short and J 5 bases short, with 13 bases between. Findings and caveats of the study: Pretherapy blood TCR richness correlated positively with resected tumor richness. Resected tumors had greater TCR richness and clonality than uninvolved lung.

This chain links TRBV6-5 with TRBJ1-4; a possible D gene is TRBD1 (5 bases). The origin of this receptor is an adult with non-small cell lung cancer. This specimen was tumor tissue, taken after neoadjuvant nivolumab, alone or with ipilimumab, at or shortly before surgery. The CDR3 loop reads CASRRTGPNEKLFF. The DNA for the CDR3 is TGTGCCAGCAGAAGGACGGGACCAAATGAAAAACTGTTTTTT.